This entry lists 23 T cell receptor beta chains sequenced from one sample in a study of T cells in Graves' hyperthyroidism and ophthalmopathy. There were TCR beta CDR3 regions amplified from RNA transcripts. Primed by the HTBI set, a first-round RT-PCR was run on the TCR CDR3. In TCRdb, the multiplex PCR reads were re-called with MiXCR into one record per CDR3 protein. The sample gives around 250,000 distinct CDR3 sequences, roughly 15% of which show up once; around 30% is in the top ten. Sequenced material: blood. The receptors were sampled from a young woman with Graves' ophthalmopathy.

Notes on this clonotype: Germline is not matched at one junction end, which may reflect a read error. The chain links TRBV30 to TRBJ2-1, with TRBD2 identical over 15 bases. CDR1 and CDR2 from the germline V gene are GTSNPN and SVGIG (reference sequence). This CDR3 has 17 amino acids. The CDR3 bases are TGTGCCTGGAGCGTAAGAGGACTAGCGGGGGGGTACAGTGAGCAGTTCTTC. This codes for CAWSVRGLAGGYSEQFF.

This clonotype was detected ten times or more. The chain joins TRBV12-3 or TRBV12-4 to TRBJ2-1, with D possibly matching TRBD2 (5 bases). Trimming stripped 3 bases from V and 6 bases from J, with 18 bases between. The CDR3 is made up of 16 amino acids. DNA for the CDR3: TGTGCCAGCAGTTTGTCCGGGAAGACCCGTATCAATGAGCAGTTCTTC. Translating it yields CASSLSGKTRINEQFF.

This clonotype was seen ten or more times. The chain carries TRBV10-3 and TRBJ2-7, with a tentative D call TRBD1 (6 bases). The CDR3 has 15 amino acids. Germline CDR1 is ENHRY and CDR2 is SYGVKD. V lost 5 bases and J 0 bases, leaving 14 bases between the germline ends. The CDR3: CAISSTGTPSYEQYF. DNA of the CDR3: TGTGCCATCAGTTCTACAGGGACCCCCTCCTACGAGCAGTACTTC.

This clonotype showed up many times. The gene calls are TRBV2 and TRBJ1-6; D possibly corresponds to TRBD1 (6 bases). V lost 2 bases and J lost 10, with 12 bases in between. Per germline, CDR1 SNHLY and CDR2 FYNNEI. This CDR3 is built from 14 residues. CDR3 coding DNA: TGTGCCAGCAGTGAACCCCGCAGGGGCTCACCCCTCCACTTT. Its protein is CASSEPRRGSPLHF.

This clonotype was picked up many times. This sequence joins TRBV20-1 and TRBJ1-5, with 7 bases identical to TRBD1. J lost 0 bases, V lost 6 bases, and 8 bases had no gene match. The CDR3 runs to 15 residues. Germline assignment: CDR1 DFQATT and CDR2 SNEGSKA (reference sequence). DNA of the CDR3: TGCAGTGCCGATATCCCAGGGGGTAGCAATCAGCCCCAGCATTTT. As protein: CSADIPGGSNQPQHF.

This clonotype came up a few times. V gene TRBV6-1 combines with J gene TRBJ2-5, with 11 bases aligning to TRBD2. Germline V lookup: CDR1 MNHNS, CDR2 SASEGT. The V gene end was trimmed by 6 bases and the J gene end by 7 bases; junction bases not matched to a gene: 10. The CDR3 is 15 residues long. CDR3 residues: CASSLTSGGGGTQYF. The CDR3 bases are TGTGCCAGCAGCCTTACTAGCGGGGGCGGAGGGACCCAGTACTTC.

This clonotype was counted many times. This chain joins TRBV3-1 and TRBJ2-1; 12 bases fit TRBD2. In germline, CDR1 is LGHDT, CDR2 YNNKEL (reference sequence). This CDR3 has 19 amino acids. The V segment lost 2 bases and the J segment 5 bases; nucleotides outside the gene matches: 13. The CDR3 loop reads CASSQTVGLAGLGHNEQFF. CDR3 DNA sequence: TGTGCCAGCAGCCAAACTGTAGGACTAGCGGGACTAGGCCACAATGAGCAGTTCTTC.

This clonotype was recorded many times. V gene TRBV28 combines with J gene TRBJ2-7, with 7 bases matching TRBD1. V gave up 6 bases and J gave up 2 bases; unmatched junction bases: 7. The CDR3 loop spans 14 amino acids. The germline V gene has CDR1 MDHEN and CDR2 SYDVKM. The CDR3 loop is CASSPGTEPYEQYF. CDR3 in DNA: TGTGCCAGCAGCCCCGGGACAGAGCCCTACGAGCAGTACTTC.

This clonotype was seen ten or more times. The CDR3 region has the DNA TGCAGTGCTGGTGGGGGTGGTGAAGCTTTCTTT. Protein: CSAGGGGEAFF. The chain uses TRBV20-1 and TRBJ1-1; TRBD1 is a possible D gene (5 bases). Germline V gene lookup returns CDR1 DFQATT and CDR2 SNEGSKA (reference sequence). With 5 bases removed from V and 7 bases from J, the gap between germline ends came to 11 bases. The CDR3 consists of 11 residues.

There are many counts of this clonotype. The genes are TRBV6-2 or TRBV6-3 and TRBJ2-7; D might be TRBD2 (6 bases). Germline-derived CDR1 and CDR2 are MNHEY and SVGEGT. The CDR3 contains 14 residues. With 6 bases removed from V and 4 bases from J, the gap between germline ends came to 16 bases. As DNA, the CDR3 is TGTGCCAGCAGCTCCGCGACTAGAAGGTACGAGCAGTACTTC. Encoded protein: CASSSATRRYEQYF.

The chain recombines TRBV11-2 with TRBJ2-1; 7 bases line up with TRBD1. The CDR3 runs to 15 residues. Trimming cost V 6 bases and J 6 bases; bases outside gene matches: 11. Germline assignment: CDR1 SGHAT and CDR2 FQNNGV. The CDR3 spells CASSPRQGGGNEQFF. The CDR3 DNA follows: TGTGCCAGCAGTCCTCGACAGGGTGGAGGCAATGAGCAGTTCTTC.

This clonotype was observed many times. The rearrangement uses TRBV20-1 and TRBJ1-2, with 8 bases aligning to TRBD1. CDR1 and CDR2 (germline): DFQATT, SNEGSKA (reference sequence). V shed 6 bases, J shed 4 bases, and the junction held 7 bases outside the gene matches. This CDR3 has 13 residues. CDR3 sequence reads: CSASDRGGYGYTF. The CDR3 DNA follows: TGCAGTGCCAGCGACAGGGGAGGCTATGGCTACACCTTC.

The chain links TRBV2 to TRBJ2-7, with TRBD2 identical over 16 bases. The germline V gene encodes CDR1 SNHLY and CDR2 FYNNEI. V lost 6 bases and J lost 3; bases outside the gene matches: 11. The CDR3 has 18 amino acids. CDR3 sequence (DNA): TGTGCCAGCAGGGGGTCGGGGACTAGCGGGGGGGACCTCTACGAGCAGTACTTC. Its protein is CASRGSGTSGGDLYEQYF.

At least ten counts were recorded for this clonotype. The V and J genes are TRBV20-1 and TRBJ2-5, with D perhaps matching TRBD2 (6 bases). Germline-derived CDR1 and CDR2 are DFQATT and SNEGSKA (reference sequence). Trimming took 6 bases from V and 2 from J, leaving 19 bases between them. The CDR3 is 15 residues long. CDR3: CSANGGVLKQETQYF. The DNA of the CDR3 is TGCAGTGCAAATGGAGGGGTTCTGAAACAAGAGACCCAGTACTTC.

J is TRBJ2-6 and V is TRBV10-3, with D possibly matching TRBD1 (6 bases). The V gene lost 6 bases and the J gene lost 0 bases, with 9 bases spanning the gap. The germline CDR1 and CDR2 sequences are ENHRY and SYGVKD. The CDR3 spans 15 residues. CDR3 loop: CAIRGTRSGANVLTF. DNA for the CDR3: TGTGCCATCAGGGGGACACGCTCTGGGGCCAACGTCCTGACTTTC.

The chain recombines TRBV29-1 with TRBJ2-7; 9 nucleotides line up with TRBD1. The CDR3 extends over 13 amino acids. Germline V gene sequence: CDR1 SQVTM, CDR2 ANQGSEA. Trimming at V came to 6 bases and at J to 3 bases, leaving 6 bases not matched to a gene. CDR3 residues: CSVEGDRVYEQYF. In DNA, the CDR3 is TGCAGCGTCGAGGGGGACAGGGTCTACGAGCAGTACTTC.

This clonotype was found many times. The chain carries TRBV20-1 and TRBJ2-3; no clear D. The CDR3 contains 14 residues. V lost 1 base to trimming and J lost 4 bases, with 12 bases between them. Germline V CDR1 and CDR2: DFQATT, SNEGSKA (reference sequence). In DNA, the CDR3 is TGCAGTGCTAGAGGGGTTGAAGGAGCAGATACGCAGTATTTT. It yields the protein CSARGVEGADTQYF.

This clonotype was counted at least ten times. The CDR3 loop reads CASTVTGTNYNEQFF. The DNA for the CDR3 is TGCGCCAGCACCGTGACCGGGACAAACTACAATGAGCAGTTCTTC. V and J are TRBV5-1 and TRBJ2-1, with D perhaps matching TRBD1 (6 bases). Germline-derived CDR1 and CDR2 are SGHRS and YFSETQ. This CDR3 has 15 residues. V was shortened by 6 bases and J by 3 bases, with 16 bases between the two germline ends.

At least ten counts were recorded for this clonotype. The V gene is TRBV2, the J gene TRBJ2-5; 12 bases match TRBD1. The germline gives CDR1 SNHLY, CDR2 FYNNEI. The CDR3 totals 14 residues. V gave up 6 bases and J gave up 5 bases; unmatched junction bases: 4. The CDR3 is CASRGQGAKETQYF. In DNA, the CDR3 is TGTGCCAGCAGGGGACAGGGGGCTAAGGAGACCCAGTACTTC.

The rearrangement uses TRBV20-1 and TRBJ2-2; 12 bases are a match to TRBD2. The CDR3 spans 17 residues. Germline CDR1 reads DFQATT; CDR2 reads SNEGSKA (reference sequence). J gave up 4 bases and V 3 bases, and 9 bases lay outside the gene matches. CDR3 residues: CSASRELAGGGTGELFF. The CDR3 DNA sequence: TGCAGTGCTAGCCGTGAGCTAGCGGGAGGGGGCACCGGGGAGCTGTTTTTT.

This clonotype was seen many times. V is TRBV28 and J is TRBJ2-5; TRBD2 matches at 10 bases. CDR1 and CDR2 (germline): MDHEN, SYDVKM. Unmatched junction bases numbered 9, after V lost 3 bases and J lost 5 bases. The CDR3 has 16 residues. The CDR3 is CASSFLASGSRETQYF. The CDR3 bases are TGTGCCAGCAGTTTCCTGGCTAGCGGGAGTCGGGAGACCCAGTACTTC.

The rearrangement links TRBV30 to TRBJ2-1, with TRBD2 as a possible D gene (6 bases). The CDR3 has 15 residues. Germline V gene sequence: CDR1 GTSNPN, CDR2 SVGIG (reference sequence). V was clipped by 5 bases and J by 0 bases, with 14 bases between them. CDR3 region: CAWDYGRSSYNEQFF. CDR3 nucleotide sequence: TGTGCCTGGGATTATGGGAGGAGCTCCTACAATGAGCAGTTCTTC.

The table lists this clonotype with a few counts. The junction differs from germline at one of its ends, possibly a read error. The chain uses TRBV6-1 and TRBJ2-2, with D uncertain. The CDR3 is 14 amino acids. Germline V gives CDR1 MNHNS, CDR2 SASEGT. CDR3 loop: CANSELANTGELFF. DNA for the CDR3: TGTGCCAACAGTGAATTAGCTAACACCGGGGAGCTGTTTTTT.